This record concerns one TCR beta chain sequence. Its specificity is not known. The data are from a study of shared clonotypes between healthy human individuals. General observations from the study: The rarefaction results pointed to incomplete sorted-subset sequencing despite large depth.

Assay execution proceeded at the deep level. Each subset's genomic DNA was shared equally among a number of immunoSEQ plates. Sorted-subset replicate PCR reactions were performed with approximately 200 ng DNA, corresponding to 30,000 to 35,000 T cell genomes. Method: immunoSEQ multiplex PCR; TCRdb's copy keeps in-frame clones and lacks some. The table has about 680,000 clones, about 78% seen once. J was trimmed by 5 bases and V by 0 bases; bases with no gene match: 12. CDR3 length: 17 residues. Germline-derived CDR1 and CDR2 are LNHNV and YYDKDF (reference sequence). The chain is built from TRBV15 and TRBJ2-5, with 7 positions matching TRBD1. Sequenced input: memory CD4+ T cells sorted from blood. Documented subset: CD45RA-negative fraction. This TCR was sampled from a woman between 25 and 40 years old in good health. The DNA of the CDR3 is TGTGCCACCAGCAGAGAGAAGGTTAGGCAGGGGGAGGAGACCCAGTACTTC. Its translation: CATSREKVRQGEETQYF.